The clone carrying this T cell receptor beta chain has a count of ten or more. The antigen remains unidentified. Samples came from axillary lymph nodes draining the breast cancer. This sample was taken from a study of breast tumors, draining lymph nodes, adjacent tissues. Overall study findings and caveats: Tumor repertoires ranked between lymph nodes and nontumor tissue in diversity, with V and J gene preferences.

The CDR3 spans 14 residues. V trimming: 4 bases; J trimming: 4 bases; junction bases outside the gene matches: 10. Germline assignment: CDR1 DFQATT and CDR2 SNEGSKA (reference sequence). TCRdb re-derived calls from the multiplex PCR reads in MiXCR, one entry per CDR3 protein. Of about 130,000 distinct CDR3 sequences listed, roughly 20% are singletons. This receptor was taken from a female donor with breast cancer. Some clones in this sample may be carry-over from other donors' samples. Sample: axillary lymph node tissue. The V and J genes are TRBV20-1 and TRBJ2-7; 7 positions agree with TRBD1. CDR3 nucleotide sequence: TGCAGTGCTACCGAGAGCACAGGGGTTTACGAGCAGTACTTC. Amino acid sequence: CSATESTGVYEQYF.